Below, 32 T cell receptor beta chains from the same sample are listed, as sequenced in a study of blood T cell repertoires in COVID-19. The protocol was immunoSEQ multiplex PCR, while the TCRdb copy is restricted to in-frame clones and leaves out a portion. The data show roughly 160,000 clones, roughly 84% seen once. The sequenced sample was PBMCs or T cells enriched from blood (not recorded which). These receptors were obtained from a woman aged 45-60 years who had recovered from COVID-19.

This rearrangement joins TRBV29-1 to TRBJ1-2; 9 bases are shared with TRBD1. Germline-derived CDR1 and CDR2 are SQVTM and ANQGSEA. Trimming at V came to 4 bases and at J to 8 bases, leaving 11 bases not matched to a gene. CDR3 length equals 14 residues. The CDR3 sequence: CSVAPRTGDGGYTF. DNA for the CDR3: TGCAGCGTTGCCCCCCGGACAGGGGATGGGGGCTACACCTTC.

This clone showed up just once. Here the CDR3 reads CASSLAWSQSYEQYF. CDR3 nucleotide sequence: TGTGCCAGCAGCTTAGCTTGGAGCCAGTCCTACGAGCAGTACTTC. The chain uses TRBV7-2 and TRBJ2-7, with unresolved D. Germline V lookup: CDR1 SGHTA, CDR2 FQGNSA. Between the trimmed V and J ends, which lost 0 bases and 1 base, there was a span of 10 bases. CDR3 length: 15 amino acids.

The DNA for the CDR3 is TGTGCCACCAGCAGAGAACAGGGGACCGGGGAGCTGTTTTTT. Its protein product is CATSREQGTGELFF. The chain links TRBV15 to TRBJ2-2; 7 positions match TRBD1. The CDR3 runs to 14 residues. The V segment lost 0 bases and the J segment 5 bases; nucleotides outside the gene matches: 0. Germline CDR1 reads LNHNV; CDR2 reads YYDKDF (reference sequence).

The rearrangement joins TRBV30 to TRBJ2-4; D perhaps matches TRBD1 (5 bases). V was pared by 0 bases and J by 13 bases, with 16 bases between. CDR1 GTSNPN and CDR2 SVGIG come from the germline V gene (reference sequence). CDR3 length: 13 amino acids. The chain's CDR3 is CAWSVRQSITQYF. DNA for the CDR3: TGTGCCTGGAGTGTAAGACAGAGCATTACCCAGTACTTC. Looking up the rest from reference TRBV30 and TRBJ2-4 gives the full variable domain: SQTIHQWPATLVQPVGSPLSLECTVEGTSNPNLYWYRQAAGRGLQLLFYSVGIGQISSEVPQNLSASRPQDRQFILSSKKLLLSDSGFYLCAWSVRQSITQYFGAGTRLSVL.

This clone was observed once. The junction does not match germline at one end; this may be a read error. This chain links TRBV7-7 with TRBJ2-1; the match to TRBD2 covers 10 bases. This CDR3 has 15 residues. Looked up from germline, CDR1 is SSHAT and CDR2 is FNYEAQ (reference sequence). DNA for the CDR3: TGTGCTAGCAGCTACCAACTAGCGGGACCCAATGAGCAGTTCTTC. Translated: CASSYQLAGPNEQFF.

The CDR3 sequence: CASSLRGQIYNEQFF. The CDR3 DNA reads TGCGCCAGCAGCTTACGGGGACAGATCTACAATGAGCAGTTCTTC. The chain recombines TRBV5-1 with TRBJ2-1, with 7 positions matching TRBD1. The V and J ends lost 2 bases and 3 bases, in that order; junction bases with no gene match: 5. The CDR3 consists of 15 residues. Per the germline V gene, CDR1 is SGHRS and CDR2 is YFSETQ. Supplemented by reference TRBV5-1 and TRBJ2-1, the full variable domain reads KAGVTQTPRYLIKTRGQQVTLSCSPISGHRSVSWYQQTPGQGLQFLFEYFSETQRNKGNFPGRFSGRQFSNSRSEMNVSTLELGDSALYLCASSLRGQIYNEQFFGPGTRLTVL.

CDR3 protein: CASRPNGDQPQHF. CDR3 sequence (DNA): TGTGCCAGTAGACCTAACGGGGATCAGCCCCAGCATTTT. The chain uses TRBV19 and TRBJ1-5; no clear D. The CDR3 length is 13 residues. Germline CDR1 reads LNHDA; CDR2 reads SQIVND (reference sequence). V lost 6 bases to trimming and J lost 5 bases, with 11 bases between them.

This sequence joins TRBV5-6 and TRBJ2-5; tentatively, D is TRBD1 (8 bases). Germline-derived CDR1 and CDR2 are SGHDT and YYEEEE. V was shortened by 3 bases and J by 4 bases, with 16 bases between the two germline ends. This CDR3 spans 15 amino acids. The CDR3 loop reads CASSSMDREGETQYF. DNA of the CDR3: TGTGCCAGCAGCTCCATGGACAGGGAGGGAGAGACCCAGTACTTC.

J is TRBJ2-1 and V is TRBV4-1; 7 bases match TRBD2. The CDR3 extends over 15 amino acids. The germline V gene encodes CDR1 MGHRA and CDR2 YSYEKL. With 4 bases clipped from V and 4 bases from J, the junction kept 7 bases outside the gene matches. The CDR3 reads CASSPLGGSYNEQFF. CDR3 in DNA: TGCGCCAGCAGCCCACTCGGGGGGTCATACAATGAGCAGTTCTTC.

V is TRBV3-1 (or the pseudogene TRBV3-2) and J is TRBJ2-7; 9 bases fit TRBD2. From germline, CDR1 is LGHDT and CDR2 YNNKEL (reference sequence). CDR3 length: 13 amino acids. With V trimmed by 0 bases and J by 7 bases, 1 base remained unmatched. CDR3: CASSQEREGEQYF. In DNA, the CDR3 is TGTGCCAGCAGCCAAGAGCGGGAGGGGGAGCAGTACTTC.

This clone has a single count. The chain uses TRBV6-1 and TRBJ2-7, with 12 bases aligning to TRBD2. The V segment lost 4 bases and the J segment 3 bases; nucleotides outside the gene matches: 13. From germline, CDR1 is MNHNS and CDR2 SASEGT. The CDR3 is 18 amino acids. Here the CDR3 DNA reads TGTGCCAGCAGTGGGCAAACTAGCGGGAGGCTTTTTATCTACGAGCAGTACTTC. It is translated as CASSGQTSGRLFIYEQYF.

The rearrangement uses TRBV18 and TRBJ2-5, with 9 bases matching TRBD2. The V segment lost 4 bases and the J segment 6 bases; nucleotides outside the gene matches: 12. CDR1 KGHSH and CDR2 LQKENI come from the germline V gene. This CDR3 spans 16 amino acids. CDR3 nucleotides: TGTGCCAGCTCACGTGTAGCGGGAGAGGTCGGACAGACCCAGTACTTC. As protein: CASSRVAGEVGQTQYF.

The gene calls are TRBV4-2 and TRBJ2-3; perhaps TRBD2 as D (5 bases). The germline gives CDR1 LGHNA, CDR2 YNFKEQ. The CDR3 has 16 amino acids. V was pared by 4 bases and J by 5 bases, with 19 bases between. CDR3 region: CASSLKGAGSIDTQYF. CDR3 coding DNA: TGTGCCAGCAGCCTAAAGGGTGCGGGTTCGATAGATACGCAGTATTTT.

The DNA of the CDR3 is TGCGCCAGCAGCTCGGTGGGACAGACCACTGAAGCTTTCTTT. It specifies CASSSVGQTTEAFF. The rearrangement links TRBV5-1 to TRBJ1-1; TRBD1 aligns across 7 bases. Germline trimming cut 3 bases from V and 4 bases from J; bases unmatched to any gene: 6. CDR1 is SGHRS, CDR2 YFSETQ, per germline. CDR3 length equals 14 residues.

The J gene is TRBJ1-4, the V gene TRBV7-2; D gene ambiguous. CDR3 length equals 12 residues. CDR1 SGHTA and CDR2 FQGNSA come from the germline V gene. With 5 bases removed from V and 8 bases from J, the gap between germline ends came to 9 bases. This CDR3 is CASSPREEKLFF. In DNA, the CDR3 is TGTGCCAGCAGCCCCCGGGAAGAAAAACTGTTTTTT.

The chain joins TRBV11-2 to TRBJ2-3; 8 bases are a match to TRBD2. V was clipped by 1 base and J by 3 bases; unmatched bases: 9. CDR1 SGHAT and CDR2 FQNNGV come from the germline V gene. The CDR3 length is 17 residues. For the CDR3, the DNA is TGTGCCAGCAGCTTAGTTGGGTTAGCGGGAAGGACAGATACGCAGTATTTT. Its translation: CASSLVGLAGRTDTQYF.

V and J are TRBV5-4 and TRBJ1-2, with D unclear. V lost 1 base to trimming and J lost 0 bases, with 10 bases between them. Germline values: CDR1 SGHNT, CDR2 YYREEE (reference sequence). The CDR3 is made up of 15 amino acids. The DNA for the CDR3 is TGTGCCAGCAGCTTGATGTCCCGAGCTAACTATGGCTACACCTTC. Translating it yields CASSLMSRANYGYTF.

The rearrangement uses TRBV19 and TRBJ1-1, with 7 positions matching TRBD1. J was trimmed by 0 bases and V by 6 bases; bases with no gene match: 1. The CDR3 has 13 amino acids. Germline-derived CDR1 and CDR2 are LNHDA and SQIVND (reference sequence). CDR3 coding DNA: TGTGCCAGTAGGGACAGGTTGAACACTGAAGCTTTCTTT. Protein sequence: CASRDRLNTEAFF.

CDR3 nucleotides: TGTGCCAGCAGCTTGGGTGGAGGTTCCTACGAGCAGTACTTC. This sequence encodes CASSLGGGSYEQYF. This chain joins TRBV5-4 and TRBJ2-7, with D possibly being TRBD2 (5 bases). CDR1 and CDR2 from the germline V gene are SGHNT and YYREEE (reference sequence). CDR3 length: 14 residues. Trimming took off 0 bases at V and 1 base at J, with 8 bases between the two ends.

The chain links TRBV2 to TRBJ1-2; TRBD1 might be the D (6 bases). Deletions cut 1 base from V and 7 bases from J, with 10 bases between. The CDR3 runs to 13 residues. From germline, CDR1 is SNHLY and CDR2 FYNNEI. The CDR3 region has the DNA TGTGCCAGCAGTGAAGAAGGGGGTGGTGGCTACACCTTC. Translated: CASSEEGGGGYTF.

The chain is built from TRBV27 and TRBJ2-1; tentatively, D is TRBD2 (6 bases). Trimming shortened V by 4 bases and J by 5 bases, and 21 bases separated the two germline ends. In germline, CDR1 is MNHEY, CDR2 SMNVEV (reference sequence). The CDR3 contains 17 residues. The CDR3 protein is CASSSYGGPFGHNEQFF. As DNA, the CDR3 is TGTGCCAGCAGTTCCTACGGGGGACCCTTCGGCCACAATGAGCAGTTCTTC.

The chain employs TRBV6-5 and TRBJ1-6, with a tentative D call TRBD1 (6 bases). Germline-derived CDR1 and CDR2 are MNHEY and SVGAGI. V was shortened by 7 bases and J by 7 bases, with 17 bases between the two germline ends. The length of the CDR3 is 15 residues. The CDR3 bases are TGTGCCAGCACCACCCAAGGGGGAAGGAATTCACCCCTCCACTTT. Residues: CASTTQGGRNSPLHF.

This chain connects TRBV19 to TRBJ1-5; TRBD1 matches 9 bases. V was pared by 7 bases and J by 9 bases, with 16 bases of the junction left unmatched. The CDR3 is made up of 16 amino acids. Germline CDR1 LNHDA, CDR2 SQIVND (reference sequence). The CDR3 loop is CASTASDRGLVAPQHF. The CDR3 nucleotides read TGTGCCAGTACCGCCTCGGACAGGGGTCTCGTTGCGCCCCAGCATTTT.

The chain uses TRBV7-9 and TRBJ1-5; possibly TRBD1 for D (5 bases). The V gene's germline CDR1 is SEHNR and CDR2 FQNEAQ (reference sequence). With 0 bases removed from V and 10 bases from J, the gap between germline ends came to 22 bases. The CDR3 spans 17 residues. CDR3 protein: CASSLAGGGVTIQPQHF. The CDR3 bases are TGTGCCAGCAGCTTAGCGGGTGGAGGGGTCACCATCCAACCCCAGCATTTT.

This clone was counted between two and nine times. The chain uses TRBV19 and TRBJ2-3, with TRBD2 matching over 13 bases. The CDR3 covers 17 residues. Germline V gives CDR1 LNHDA, CDR2 SQIVND (reference sequence). V trimming: 7 bases; J trimming: 9 bases; junction bases outside the gene matches: 16. The CDR3 DNA is TGTGCCAGTATGTTTCGAGGGACTAGCGGGAACCAGGGGACGCAGTATTTT. This gives the protein CASMFRGTSGNQGTQYF.

V gene TRBV6-5 combines with J gene TRBJ1-1; TRBD1 matches 8 bases. The CDR3 covers 14 residues. CDR1 is MNHEY, CDR2 SVGAGI, per germline. With 6 bases clipped from V and 4 bases from J, the junction kept 7 bases outside the gene matches. CDR3 region: CASRITGTGTEAFF. The CDR3 DNA is TGTGCCAGCAGGATAACAGGGACAGGCACTGAAGCTTTCTTT.

The chain is built from TRBV5-4 and TRBJ1-2; D possibly corresponds to TRBD1 (6 bases). V was cut by 0 bases and J by 4 bases, with 7 bases left in between. Germline V CDR1 and CDR2: SGHNT, YYREEE (reference sequence). The length of the CDR3 is 13 residues. The CDR3 DNA follows: TGTGCCAGCAGCTTGGTCAGGGGCTATGGCTACACCTTC. This encodes CASSLVRGYGYTF.

The chain employs TRBV6-5 and TRBJ2-2; 9 bases fit TRBD2. With 10 bases clipped from V and 4 bases from J, the junction kept 7 bases outside the gene matches. The CDR3 has 14 residues. Germline loops: CDR1 MNHEY, CDR2 SVGAGI. The CDR3, as DNA: TGTGCCACAGGGACTAGCCCGTTCACCGGGGAGCTGTTTTTT. This codes for CATGTSPFTGELFF.

V and J are TRBV28 and TRBJ1-2; D is perhaps TRBD1 (6 bases). This CDR3 contains 15 residues. Between the trimmed V and J ends, which lost 7 bases and 8 bases, there was a span of 23 bases. Germline-derived CDR1 and CDR2 are MDHEN and SYDVKM. In DNA form, the CDR3 reads TGTGCCAGCACAGGGGTGGCCGCTCCATCGAGGGGCTACACCTTC. It is translated as CASTGVAAPSRGYTF.

The chain combines TRBV15 with TRBJ2-5; 11 bases agree with TRBD2. V lost 0 bases to trimming and J lost 2 bases; unmatched junction nucleotides: 11. The CDR3 contains 19 residues. Germline V gene sequence: CDR1 LNHNV, CDR2 YYDKDF (reference sequence). CDR3 DNA: TGTGCCACCAGCAGAGATACGGCTAGCGGGAGGCCGGTACAAGAGACCCAGTACTTC. Amino acids: CATSRDTASGRPVQETQYF.

This chain uses TRBV3-1 (or the pseudogene TRBV3-2) with TRBJ2-7, with TRBD2 identical over 7 bases. The germline CDR1 and CDR2 sequences are LGHDT and YNNKEL (reference sequence). V lost 1 base and J lost 1; bases outside the gene matches: 13. The length of the CDR3 is 18 residues. The DNA of the CDR3 is TGTGCCAGCAGCCAAGTATGGGCTAGCGGAAAGGGGTCCTACGAGCAGTACTTC. Translated: CASSQVWASGKGSYEQYF.

This chain uses TRBV5-5 with TRBJ1-5; D gene uncertain. The V gene's germline CDR1 is SGHKS and CDR2 YYEKEE (reference sequence). The CDR3 covers 14 residues. The V gene lost 4 bases and the J gene lost 10 bases, with 18 bases spanning the gap. DNA for the CDR3: TGTGCCAGCAGCCCCTGGGGAGGCGCGTATCCCCAGCATTTT. It translates to CASSPWGGAYPQHF. Full variable domain (outside the CDR3, taken from reference TRBV5-5 and TRBJ1-5): DAGVTQSPTHLIKTRGQQVTLRCSPISGHKSVSWYQQVLGQGPQFIFQYYEKEERGRGNFPDRFSARQFPNYSSELNVNALLLGDSALYLCASSPWGGAYPQHFGDGTRLSIL.